Each of the 3 T cell receptor beta chains below was sequenced from the same sample in a study of beta chain features in type 1 diabetes. No antigen has been assigned to these receptors. Findings and caveats of the study: TCRB CDR3s were moderately but significantly shorter in Type 1 diabetes patients in all four CD4+ subsets.

Expressed TCRB transcripts were sequenced, since all the RNA that had been isolated was reverse transcribed. The data were produced by immunoSEQ multiplex PCR, yet TCRdb's version contains in-frame clones alone and is incomplete. The sample has more than 25,000 clones; roughly half are singletons. Sequenced material: stem cell memory CD4+ T cells from blood. These receptors all come from a man aged 25-45 years with type 1 diabetes.

This chain uses TRBV29-1 with TRBJ2-5; 12 bases are a match to TRBD2. The DNA matches TRBJ2-7 better at its end, which makes the J call doubtful. The CDR3 has 19 amino acids. Germline-derived CDR1 and CDR2 are SQVTM and ANQGSEA. For the CDR3, the DNA is TGCAGCGTTGAAGCGTTGTTGCCTAGCGGGGGGGAAGTCAATTACGAGCAGTACTTC. It codes for CSVEALLPSGGEVNYEQYF.

The V call is TRBV5-1, the J call TRBJ2-6; D is undetermined. CDR3 size: 16 residues. CDR1 is SGHRS and CDR2 is YFSETQ in the germline V gene. With 7 bases removed from V and 1 base from J, the gap between germline ends came to 15 bases. CDR3 nucleotide sequence: TGCGCCAGCGCCAACGCGATCTCTTCTGGGGCCAACGTCCTGACTTTC. It yields the protein CASANAISSGANVLTF.

J is TRBJ1-1 and V is TRBV19; possible D gene TRBD1, 6 bases. Per the germline V gene, CDR1 is LNHDA and CDR2 is SQIVND (reference sequence). V was clipped by 2 bases and J by 5 bases, with 6 bases between them. The CDR3 contains 12 residues. The CDR3 spells CASSIQGTEAFF. CDR3 sequence (DNA): TGTGCCAGTAGTATACAGGGGACTGAAGCTTTCTTT.